Only one count was recorded for the clone carrying this T cell receptor beta chain. The germline V and J ends were trimmed by 0 bases and 14 bases, with 8 bases remaining between them. Germline CDR1 and CDR2: MNHNY and SVGAGI (reference sequence). This CDR3 spans 11 amino acids. This specimen belongs to a study of CD8 T cells in Susac syndrome. The multiple sclerosis control group consisted of treatment-naive patients whose relapsing-remitting disease, which was either stable or active, fulfilled revised McDonald criteria. While CD8+ and CD4+ T cells were isolated negatively, TEMRA cells were enriched by FACS. After extraction with the RNeasy kit, about 0.45 to 1 ug of the RNA was reverse transcribed using random hexamers. In TCRdb, the immunoSEQ multiplex PCR reads were re-called with MiXCR into one record per CDR3 protein. The repertoire consists of about 130,000 distinct CDR3 sequences, with around 91% occurring once and the leading ten covering around 0.24%.

This TCR was recovered from a human donor with multiple sclerosis. The rearrangement joins TRBV6-6 to TRBJ1-5; D is unresolved. Sequencing used CD8+ T cells from PBMCs. The CDR3 region is CASSYSGQKHF. The CDR3 DNA reads as TGTGCCAGCAGTTACTCAGGTCAGAAGCATTTT.